These 29 T cell receptor beta chains were sequenced from one sample in a study of T cell repertoires in cytomegalovirus infection (dated by TCRdb to about 2019). Sequencing took place on an Illumina HiSeq 1500. Starting from the raw public reads, TCRdb applied fastp trimming at Q25, assembled clones with MiXCR and retained in-frame beta chains. When rows share a CDR3 protein, they turn into one entry using the most common DNA and genes. This sample holds 680,000 or so distinct CDR3 sequences; around 35% were observed only once. The leading ten clones occupy roughly 18% of the sample. This sample's treatment or condition label indicates: in vitro stimulation with specific CMV peptide epitopes to enrich CMV-specific T cells. No antigen has been assigned to these receptors. Sample: cultured PBMCs, taken from culture after CMV antigen stimulation. The receptors were sampled from a human donor in good health (CMV status not recorded). Some clones in this sample may be carry-over from other donors' samples.

This clonotype has only a few counts. The DNA for the CDR3 is TGTGCCAGCAGGACAGGGCGACAGCCCCAGCATTTT. Translated, it gives CASRTGRQPQHF. The chain joins TRBV6-2 or TRBV6-3 to TRBJ1-5; 7 positions agree with TRBD1. The CDR3 has 12 amino acids. The V segment lost 6 bases and the J segment 7 bases; nucleotides outside the gene matches: 3. Germline V gene lookup returns CDR1 MNHEY and CDR2 SVGEGT.

This clonotype was seen many times. V is TRBV7-2 and J is TRBJ2-2, with D unclear. Trimming left V 5 bases short and J 4 bases short, with 5 bases between. Germline CDR1 is SGHTA and CDR2 is FQGNSA. CDR3 length: 12 amino acids. CDR3 amino acids: CASSRLTGELFF. CDR3 sequence (DNA): TGTGCCAGCAGCCGTCTCACCGGGGAGCTGTTTTTT.

V is TRBV12-3 or TRBV12-4 and J is TRBJ2-7; maybe TRBD2 (5 bases). The CDR3 is 14 residues long. V gave up 6 bases and J gave up 3 bases, with 15 bases separating them. CDR3 sequence reads: CASSLKAAVYEQYF. DNA of the CDR3: TGTGCCAGCAGCCTAAAAGCGGCGGTCTACGAGCAGTACTTC.

This clonotype was detected only a few times. The chain uses TRBV12-3 or TRBV12-4 and TRBJ2-3; no clear D. CDR3 length equals 15 residues. Between the trimmed V and J ends, which lost 5 bases and 6 bases, there was a span of 18 bases. The CDR3 nucleotides are TGTGCCAGCAGTCTGTCCCCCCTCCCGGCGGATACGCAGTATTTT. Amino acid sequence: CASSLSPLPADTQYF.

The count of this clonotype is one. The chain uses TRBV20-1 and TRBJ2-3; 8 bases agree with TRBD2. After removal of 3 bases from V and 3 bases from J, the junction contained 8 bases not matched to a gene. The germline V gene has CDR1 DFQATT and CDR2 SNEGSKA (reference sequence). The CDR3 spans 15 residues. The CDR3 nucleotides are TGCAGTGCTAGCGGGAGGGCCAAAGGGACAGATACGCAGTATTTT. This encodes CSASGRAKGTDTQYF.

This clonotype was counted a few times. The chain employs TRBV7-6 and TRBJ2-3, with D uncertain. This CDR3 spans 15 amino acids. Germline lookup yields CDR1 SGHVS and CDR2 FNYEAQ. Trimming removed 2 bases at V and 0 bases at J, with 9 bases between. The CDR3: CASSLPGESTDTQYF. The DNA of the CDR3 is TGTGCCAGCAGCTTACCAGGAGAGAGCACAGATACGCAGTATTTT. The full variable domain, completed using reference TRBV7-6 and TRBJ2-3, is GAGVSQSPRYKVTKRGQDVALRCDPISGHVSLYWYRQALGQGPEFLTYFNYEAQQDKSGLPNDRFSAERPEGSISTLTIQRTEQRDSAMYRCASSLPGESTDTQYFGPGTRLTVL.

This clonotype was observed a few times. The chain uses TRBV18 and TRBJ2-5; tentative D call: TRBD1 (6 bases). With 3 bases removed from V and 4 bases from J, the gap between germline ends came to 18 bases. CDR1 and CDR2 from the germline V gene are KGHSH and LQKENI. The CDR3 covers 16 residues. The CDR3 DNA follows: TGTGCCAGCTCACCGGGTCCCAAGAGAGGGGGAGAGACCCAGTACTTC. As protein: CASSPGPKRGGETQYF.

This clonotype has a handful of counts. The rearrangement uses TRBV28 and TRBJ2-1; a possible D gene is TRBD2 (5 bases). The CDR3 has 13 residues. Germline V gene sequence: CDR1 MDHEN, CDR2 SYDVKM. Trimming pared 6 bases from V and 6 bases from J, leaving 12 bases between. The DNA of the CDR3 is TGTGCCAGCAGGCAACCAGGAGGCAATGAGCAGTTCTTC. It codes for CASRQPGGNEQFF.

The chain joins TRBV18 to TRBJ1-1; TRBD1 aligns across 7 bases. Germline V gives CDR1 KGHSH, CDR2 LQKENI. The CDR3 spans 15 residues. V trimming: 2 bases; J trimming: 3 bases; junction bases outside the gene matches: 6. The CDR3 sequence is CASSPKGGSYTEAFF. CDR3 DNA sequence: TGTGCCAGCTCACCAAAAGGGGGCAGTTACACTGAAGCTTTCTTT.

This chain joins TRBV7-8 and TRBJ2-7, with TRBD1 matching over 7 bases. V was pared by 3 bases and J by 9 bases, with 11 bases of the junction left unmatched. The CDR3 runs 14 residues. CDR1 and CDR2 from the germline V gene are SGHVS and FQNEAQ. CDR3 loop: CASSFRDRKGGQYF. In nucleotides, the CDR3 is TGTGCCAGCAGCTTCCGGGACAGAAAAGGCGGGCAGTACTTC. Filled out from reference TRBV7-8 and TRBJ2-7, the complete variable domain reads GAGVSQSPRYKVAKRGQDVALRCDPISGHVSLFWYQQALGQGPEFLTYFQNEAQLDKSGLPSDRFFAERPEGSVSTLKIQRTQQEDSAVYLCASSFRDRKGGQYFGPGTRLTVT.

Remarks on this clonotype: Since no conserved phenylalanine or tryptophan closes the CDR3, a read error is the likely cause. The DNA is omitted, as the CDR3 cannot be located on it reliably, and the CDR3 follows TCRdb's listing. The chain uses TRBV6-2 or TRBV6-3 and TRBJ1-1. The CDR3 adds up to 13 amino acids, both ends counted. Germline CDR1 and CDR2: MNHEY and SVGEGT. The CDR3 reads CASSYSGSQRAVC.

This chain connects TRBV20-1 to TRBJ1-1; D gene unclear. The CDR3 runs to 15 residues. V lost 0 bases to trimming and J lost 1 base, with 12 bases between them. From germline, CDR1 is DFQATT and CDR2 SNEGSKA (reference sequence). CDR3 nucleotides: TGCAGTGCTAGAGATCCCCACGTGGGGAACACTGAAGCTTTCTTT. It specifies CSARDPHVGNTEAFF.

This clonotype has more than one count but fewer than ten. This chain joins TRBV7-9 and TRBJ1-3; TRBD1 agrees at 7 bases. Germline V gene lookup returns CDR1 SEHNR and CDR2 FQNEAQ (reference sequence). V lost 5 bases and J lost 0; bases outside the gene matches: 4. There are 15 residues in the CDR3. The CDR3 sequence is CASSQGQSSGNTIYF. The CDR3, as DNA: TGTGCCAGCAGCCAGGGACAGAGCTCTGGAAACACCATATATTTT.

This chain joins TRBV23-1 and TRBJ1-2, with TRBD1 matching over 9 bases. TRBV23-1 is an ORF for which the function is uncertain. The CDR3 is made up of 18 amino acids. With V trimmed by 7 bases and J by 3 bases, 18 bases remained unmatched. CDR3 loop: CASTTNPRRTGEDYGYTF. The CDR3 DNA reads TGCGCCAGCACCACCAATCCCCGACGGACAGGGGAAGACTATGGCTACACCTTC.

This chain uses TRBV4-2 with TRBJ2-3; 9 bases are a match to TRBD2. The germline V gene encodes CDR1 LGHNA and CDR2 YNFKEQ. With 1 base clipped from V and 2 bases from J, the junction kept 4 bases outside the gene matches. The CDR3 runs to 16 residues. CDR3 DNA sequence: TGTGCCAGCAGCCAAGTGTCTAGCGGGGTCACAGATACGCAGTATTTT. It specifies CASSQVSSGVTDTQYF.

This clonotype is a singleton in its sample. V gene TRBV12-3 or TRBV12-4 combines with J gene TRBJ2-7, with D possibly TRBD1 on 6 matching bases. The V gene lost 4 bases and the J gene lost 1 base, with 8 bases spanning the gap. The CDR3 is made up of 13 amino acids. CDR3 amino acids: CASSWTDSYEQYF. Here the CDR3 DNA reads TGTGCCAGCAGTTGGACAGATTCCTACGAGCAGTACTTC.

This clonotype was counted between two and nine times. V gene TRBV7-4 combines with J gene TRBJ2-3, with TRBD1 matching over 7 bases. The CDR3 covers 15 residues. Germline CDR1 and CDR2: SGHVT and SQSDAQ. The trim removed 3 bases at V and 2 bases at J, leaving 5 bases unmatched. The chain's CDR3 is CASSFIGGLTDTQYF. In DNA, the CDR3 is TGTGCCAGCAGCTTCATAGGGGGCCTCACAGATACGCAGTATTTT.

This clonotype was seen more than once but under ten times. The V gene is TRBV2, the J gene TRBJ1-2; D possibly corresponds to TRBD1 (6 bases). Trimming took off 6 bases at V and 0 bases at J, with 8 bases between the two ends. This CDR3 has 13 residues. The germline V gene encodes CDR1 SNHLY and CDR2 FYNNEI. The CDR3 sequence is CASRQGTNYGYTF. CDR3 in DNA: TGTGCCAGCAGACAGGGAACTAACTATGGCTACACCTTC.

Remarks on this clonotype: A single base separates this from a much larger clone, so it may be a read error. The chain combines TRBV7-8 with TRBJ1-2; the D gene is possibly TRBD1 (5 bases). V was shortened by 8 bases and J by 4 bases, with 20 bases between the two germline ends. CDR1 is SGHVS, CDR2 FQNEAQ, per germline. The CDR3 covers 15 residues. The CDR3 spells CASGSRWAGGYGYTF. As DNA, the CDR3 is TGTGCCAGCGGCTCAAGGTGGGCTGGGGGCTATGGCTACACCTTC.

The rearrangement joins TRBV7-4 to TRBJ2-7; D uncertain. The CDR3 is made up of 11 amino acids. V was cut by 4 bases and J by 6 bases, with 7 bases left in between. Germline V gene lookup returns CDR1 SGHVT and CDR2 SQSDAQ. This CDR3 is CASSWSGEQYF. CDR3 sequence (DNA): TGTGCCAGCAGCTGGTCTGGCGAGCAGTACTTC.

This clonotype was counted a few times. The rearrangement uses TRBV5-4 and TRBJ2-5; a possible D gene is TRBD2 (6 bases). CDR1 and CDR2 from the germline V gene are SGHNT and YYREEE (reference sequence). Trimming left V 4 bases short and J 0 bases short, with 10 bases between. The CDR3 consists of 14 residues. CDR3 region: CASSRRDYQETQYF. The CDR3 bases are TGTGCCAGCAGCCGCCGGGACTACCAAGAGACCCAGTACTTC.

V usage is TRBV6-6 and J usage is TRBJ2-1; 15 nucleotides match TRBD2. Germline CDR1 and CDR2: MNHNY and SVGAGI (reference sequence). Trimming at V came to 6 bases and at J to 7 bases, leaving 16 bases not matched to a gene. The CDR3 covers 19 residues. The CDR3 sequence is CASSPWTSGGAIGGNEQFF. The CDR3, as DNA: TGTGCCAGCAGCCCCTGGACTAGCGGGGGGGCAATCGGTGGGAATGAGCAGTTCTTC.

CDR3 coding DNA: TGCGCCAGCAGCTTGGTGGGCCTCGATACGCAGTATTTT. Translated, it gives CASSLVGLDTQYF. The chain uses TRBV5-1 and TRBJ2-3; D unclear. The V end lost 0 bases, the J end lost 6 bases, and 8 bases lay between the germline ends. CDR3 length: 13 amino acids. Germline V gene lookup returns CDR1 SGHRS and CDR2 YFSETQ.

In its sample, this clonotype was seen many times. The chain employs TRBV7-2 and TRBJ2-5; a possible D gene is TRBD2 (5 bases). CDR3 length equals 14 residues. Germline CDR1 SGHTA, CDR2 FQGNSA. V lost 5 bases to trimming and J lost 1 base, with 11 bases between them. The CDR3 coding sequence is TGTGCCAGCAGCGGTGGGAGCCGCCAAGAGACCCAGTACTTC. This codes for CASSGGSRQETQYF. The complete variable domain, with remaining parts taken from reference TRBV7-2 and TRBJ2-5, reads GAGVSQSPSNKVTEKGKDVELRCDPISGHTALYWYRQSLGQGLEFLIYFQGNSAPDKSGLPSDRFSAERTGGSVSTLTIQRTQQEDSAVYLCASSGGSRQETQYFGPGTRLLVL.

This chain links TRBV7-2 with TRBJ2-5, with D maybe TRBD2 (6 bases). Trimming shortened V by 5 bases and J by 5 bases, and 24 bases separated the two germline ends. CDR3 length: 17 amino acids. CDR1 SGHTA and CDR2 FQGNSA come from the germline V gene. Here the CDR3 reads CASSPQGAGMPWETQYF. The CDR3 region has the DNA TGTGCCAGCAGCCCGCAAGGGGCGGGAATGCCATGGGAGACCCAGTACTTC.

The chain joins TRBV20-1 to TRBJ2-3; TRBD2 aligns across 10 bases. CDR1 is DFQATT and CDR2 is SNEGSKA in the germline V gene (reference sequence). V gave up 6 bases and J gave up 3 bases; unmatched junction bases: 9. The CDR3 runs to 15 residues. The CDR3 nucleotides are TGCAGTGCCATATCACTAGCGGGGTTAACAGATACGCAGTATTTT. Translation: CSAISLAGLTDTQYF.

This clonotype turned up a few times. CDR3 sequence reads: CASSERGGIDLNEQFF. The CDR3 DNA sequence: TGTGCCAGCAGTGAAAGGGGGGGGATAGATCTCAATGAGCAGTTCTTC. The V gene is TRBV6-1, the J gene TRBJ2-1; tentatively, D is TRBD2 (7 bases). V was pared by 2 bases and J by 6 bases, with 17 bases between. The CDR3 contains 16 residues. Germline assignment: CDR1 MNHNS and CDR2 SASEGT.

This clonotype was counted between two and nine times. V and J are TRBV4-2 and TRBJ1-1, with 10 bases identical to TRBD1. Germline V CDR1 and CDR2: LGHNA, YNFKEQ. V gave up 0 bases and J gave up 4 bases; unmatched junction bases: 14. CDR3 size: 19 residues. The CDR3 loop reads CASSQELRDRGVRGTEAFF. CDR3 bases: TGTGCCAGCAGCCAAGAATTGAGGGACAGGGGAGTGCGCGGCACTGAAGCTTTCTTT.

This rearrangement joins TRBV7-2 to TRBJ2-7; unclear D gene. V was pared by 1 base and J by 6 bases, with 10 bases between. The germline V gene has CDR1 SGHTA and CDR2 FQGNSA. This CDR3 is 13 amino acids long. CDR3 region: CASSLGQEGEQYF. CDR3 sequence (DNA): TGTGCCAGCAGCTTAGGCCAGGAAGGCGAGCAGTACTTC.